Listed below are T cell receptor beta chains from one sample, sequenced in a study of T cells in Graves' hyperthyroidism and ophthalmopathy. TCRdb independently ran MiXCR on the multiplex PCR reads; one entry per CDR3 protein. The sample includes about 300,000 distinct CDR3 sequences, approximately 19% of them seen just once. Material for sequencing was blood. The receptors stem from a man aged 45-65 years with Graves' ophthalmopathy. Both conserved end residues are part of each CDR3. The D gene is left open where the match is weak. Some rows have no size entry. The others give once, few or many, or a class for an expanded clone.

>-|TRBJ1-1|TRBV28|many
CASTIGTNTEAFF
TGTGCCAGCACCATCGGCACGAACACTGAAGCTTTCTTT
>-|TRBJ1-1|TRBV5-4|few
CASSQQPSTEAFF
TGTGCCAGCAGCCAACAACCGAGCACTGAAGCTTTCTTT
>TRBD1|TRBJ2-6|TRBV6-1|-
CASSEAWTGRAGANVLTF
TGTGCCAGCAGTGAAGCGTGGACAGGGCGCGCTGGGGCCAACGTCCTGACTTTC
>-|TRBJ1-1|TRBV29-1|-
CSVARGGTEAFF
TGCAGCGTTGCTAGGGGGGGCACTGAAGCTTTCTTT
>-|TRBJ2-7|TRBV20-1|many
CSALWVGEQYF
TGCAGTGCCCTGTGGGTCGGGGAGCAGTACTTC
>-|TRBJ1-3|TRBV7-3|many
CASSPSPGAGGNTIYF
TGTGCCAGCAGTCCCTCTCCGGGGGCCGGTGGAAACACCATATATTTT
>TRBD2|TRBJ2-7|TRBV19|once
CASRMRLAGNSEQYF
TGTGCCAGTAGGATGCGACTAGCGGGAAACAGTGAGCAGTACTTC
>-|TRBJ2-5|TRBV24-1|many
CATSDHGRDTQETQYF
TGTGCCACCAGTGACCACGGGCGGGACACCCAAGAGACCCAGTACTTC
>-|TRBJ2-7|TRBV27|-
CASREAGTYEQYF
TGTGCCAGCAGGGAAGCGGGCACCTACGAGCAGTACTTC
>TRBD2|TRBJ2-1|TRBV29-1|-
CSVGGTTSGTASYNEQFF
TGCAGCGTTGGCGGAACGACCAGCGGGACTGCCTCCTACAATGAGCAGTTCTTC
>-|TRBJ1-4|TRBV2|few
CASSVSKKEKLFF
TGTGCCAGCAGTGTGTCTAAGAAGGAAAAACTGTTTTTT
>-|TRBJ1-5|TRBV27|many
CASSKTGYQPQHF
TGTGCCAGCAGTAAGACAGGTTATCAGCCCCAGCATTTT
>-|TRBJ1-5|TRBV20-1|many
CSARTGGEGPQHF
TGCAGTGCTAGGACAGGCGGTGAGGGGCCCCAGCATTTT
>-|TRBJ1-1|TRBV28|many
CATTEDTEAFF
TGTGCCACCACCGAGGACACTGAAGCTTTCTTT